This T cell receptor beta chain emerged from a study of cytomegalovirus exposure and HLA in healthy donors. It was with 60 Vbeta and 13 Jbeta primers that the PCR ran. Profiled with immunoSEQ multiplex PCR; TCRdb holds only in-frame clones, not every one. The repertoire consists of more than 200,000 clones, with 83% occurring once and the leading ten covering 1.1% to 1.5%. This CDR3 has 11 residues. The germline CDR1 and CDR2 sequences are MDHEN and SYDVKM. The V and J ends lost 3 bases and 6 bases respectively, with 6 bases between them. The sample holds a few counts of this clone. The rearrangement uses TRBV28 and TRBJ2-7, with a weak D call TRBD2 (5 bases). The source material was PBMCs. The sequence was obtained from a girl aged 5 to 17 in good health and CMV-seronegative. The CDR3: CASSLGSEQYF. Written as DNA, the CDR3 is TGTGCCAGCAGTTTGGGGAGCGAGCAGTACTTC.